These T cell receptor beta chains were read from a single sample in a study of siplizumab effects on memory and regulatory T cells. Sequencing was performed with immunoSEQ multiplex PCR; in TCRdb, only in-frame clones are kept and a portion is missing. The sample includes about 120,000 clones, just under 95% of them seen just once. The sequencing sample was made of non-Treg CD4+ T cells sorted from blood. These TCRs come from a human donor in good health. The CDR3 runs from the conserved cysteine through the conserved F or W. Fields, in order: CDR3 protein, CDR3 DNA, J gene, D gene, V gene, clone size. D genes are given only for firm matches. Clone size is not always given. Where it is, it says once, few, many or a class for expanded clones.

CASSLRTGGTESEGEKLFF TGTGCCAGCAGCCTCAGGACAGGAGGGACGGAATCGGAGGGGGAAAAACTGTTTTTT TRBJ1-4 TRBD1 TRBV7-9 NA
CASSPGLHNSPLHF TGTGCCAGCTCACCCGGCCTCCATAATTCACCCCTCCACTTT TRBJ1-6 NA TRBV18 few
CASTPLGQGTEAFF TGTGCCAGCACCCCGCTGGGACAGGGGACTGAAGCTTTCTTT TRBJ1-1 TRBD1 TRBV2 NA
CASSGGHSQETQYF TGTGCCAGCAGTGGTGGACACAGCCAAGAGACCCAGTACTTC TRBJ2-5 NA TRBV2 NA
CASSRDSPDTQYF TGTGCCAGTAGCCGAGACTCCCCAGATACGCAGTATTTT TRBJ2-3 NA TRBV19 NA
CASSPLVVAGNTIYF TGTGCCAGCTCCCCTTTAGTGGTGGCCGGAAACACCATATATTTT TRBJ1-3 NA TRBV18 NA
CASSLTQGGTYEQYF TGTGCCAGCAGCTTAACGCAGGGTGGGACCTACGAGCAGTACTTC TRBJ2-7 NA TRBV13 NA
CASSLQVAYEQYF TGTGCCAGCAGTTTGCAGGTGGCCTACGAGCAGTACTTC TRBJ2-7 NA TRBV28 NA
CASSLNLAGGEQFF TGCGCCAGCAGCTTAAACCTAGCGGGGGGTGAGCAGTTCTTC TRBJ2-1 TRBD2 TRBV5-1 NA
CAWSGYEEQFF TGTGCCTGGAGTGGGTATGAAGAGCAGTTCTTC TRBJ2-1 NA TRBV30 NA
CAISVRGGQETQYF TGTGCCATCAGTGTACGGGGGGGACAAGAGACCCAGTACTTC TRBJ2-5 TRBD2 TRBV10-3 NA
CARSRVATTLQETQYF TGTGCCAGAAGCAGAGTTGCGACTACCCTCCAAGAGACCCAGTACTTC TRBJ2-5 NA TRBV5-3 NA
CAISVGASGQETQYF TGTGCCATCAGTGTCGGAGCTAGCGGGCAAGAGACCCAGTACTTC TRBJ2-5 TRBD2 TRBV10-3 NA
CSVRGAGYGYTF TGCAGCGTGAGGGGTGCTGGCTATGGCTACACCTTC TRBJ1-2 NA TRBV29-1 NA
CSTRAADTQYF TGCAGTACCAGGGCAGCAGATACGCAGTATTTT TRBJ2-3 NA TRBV20-1 NA
CASSLSTNEKLFF TGTGCCAGCAGCTTATCCACTAATGAAAAACTGTTTTTT TRBJ1-4 NA TRBV11-2 NA